In this sample, the clone carrying this T cell receptor beta chain turned up many times. Its antigen is not identified. Germline and junction disagree at one end, which may indicate a read error. The data stem from a study of regulatory T cells in long-lasting Graves disease. Findings and caveats of the study: Clonotypes that were public and shared totalled about 2,500 in persistent patients versus over 800 in new patients.

Time point reported: newly diagnosed GD, antithyroid drugs for less than 3 months. Construction of the TCR library relied on RNA isolated from PBMCs. Xi'an, China, was home to the endocrinology department that provided patients. The CDR3 is 14 amino acids. Germline assignment: CDR1 SGHRS and CDR2 YFSETQ. Researchers made TCR beta libraries by using iRepertoire HTBI primers and running Arm-PCR on CDR3 regions. TCRdb reanalysed the multiplex PCR reads using MiXCR and keeps one entry per CDR3 protein. Here the sample spans 500,000 or so distinct CDR3 sequences, more than 15% being singletons. This sample was shared with a second study, whose subject was T cells in Graves' hyperthyroidism and ophthalmopathy.

The sequence derives from a woman aged 35-65 years with Graves disease. Source: peripheral blood mononuclear cells (PBMCs), taken at new diagnosis, from a patient treated with antithyroid drugs. This chain joins TRBV5-1 and TRBJ2-1, with D perhaps matching TRBD1 (6 bases). The CDR3 nucleotides read TGCGCCAGCAGTTTGGGGGCCCTGAACAATGAGCAGTTCTTC. It is translated as CASSLGALNNEQFF.